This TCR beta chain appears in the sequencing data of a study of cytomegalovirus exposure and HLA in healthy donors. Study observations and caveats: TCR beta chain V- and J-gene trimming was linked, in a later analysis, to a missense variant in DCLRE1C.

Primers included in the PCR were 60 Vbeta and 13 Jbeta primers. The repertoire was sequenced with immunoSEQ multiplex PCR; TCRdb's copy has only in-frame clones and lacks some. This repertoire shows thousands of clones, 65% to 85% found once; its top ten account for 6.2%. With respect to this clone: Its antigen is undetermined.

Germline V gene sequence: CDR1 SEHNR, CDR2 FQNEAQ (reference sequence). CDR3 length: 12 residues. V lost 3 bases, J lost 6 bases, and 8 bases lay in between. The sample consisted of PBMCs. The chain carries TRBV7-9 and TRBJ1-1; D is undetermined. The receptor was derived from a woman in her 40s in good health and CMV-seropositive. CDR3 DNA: TGTGCCAGCAGCTTCGATACAGCTGAAGCTTTCTTT. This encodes CASSFDTAEAFF.